This is a list of T cell receptor beta chains from one sample in a study of T cell responses to AZD1222 COVID-19 vaccine. Using immunoSEQ multiplex PCR, the repertoire was profiled, and TCRdb retains in-frame clones only, with some absent. Of 150,000 to 180,000 clones listed, over 85% are singletons. The sample in question was peripheral blood, obtained on day 0 of AZD1222 vaccination. The source is an adult in good health. The CDR3 runs from the conserved cysteine through the conserved F or W. A D gene is named only where the DNA matches it firmly. For some rows the clone size is stated as once, few or many, or as a class when expanded; others skip it.

>TRBJ2-3|-|TRBV11-2|-
TGTGCCAGCAGCTTAGACATAAATACGCAGTATTTT
CASSLDINTQYF
>TRBJ1-1|-|TRBV27|-
TGTGCCAGCTCCAAGTGGGGAGGGGACACTGAAGCTTTCTTT
CASSKWGGDTEAFF
>TRBJ1-2|-|TRBV28|-
TGTGCCAGCAGTTTGGGAATCGGCTATGGCTACACCTTC
CASSLGIGYGYTF
>TRBJ1-1|-|TRBV18|few
TGTGCCAGCTCCCCGGGAGAGGGGAGCACTGAAGCTTTCTTT
CASSPGEGSTEAFF
>TRBJ1-5|TRBD1|TRBV7-9|-
TGTGCCAGCAGCTTGACAGGGGGCGGTCAGCCCCAGCATTTT
CASSLTGGGQPQHF
>TRBJ2-7|TRBD2|TRBV2|medium-sized
TGTGCCAGCAGGGGGAGGGACGAGCAGTACTTC
CASRGRDEQYF
>TRBJ1-2|-|TRBV28|-
TGTGCCAGCTCTCTGGCGTTCTATGGCTACACCTTC
CASSLAFYGYTF
>TRBJ1-4|-|TRBV7-2|-
TGTGCCAGCAGCCAGACAGACGCAACTAATGAAAAACTGTTTTTT
CASSQTDATNEKLFF
>TRBJ2-2|-|TRBV6-6|-
TGTGCCAGCAGCCATTGGGAGAGGAACACCGGGGAGCTGTTTTTT
CASSHWERNTGELFF
>TRBJ2-7|-|TRBV18|-
TGTGCCAGCTCACCAAAGCCAAGCAGTAGGAACTCCTACGAGCAGTACTTC
CASSPKPSSRNSYEQYF
>TRBJ1-1|-|TRBV2|-
TGTGCCAGCCAGGGCCCCCAGAAGAACACTGAAGCTTTCTTT
CASQGPQKNTEAFF
>TRBJ2-3|-|TRBV6-5|-
TGTGCCAGCAGGTACCGCTACACAGATACGCAGTATTTT
CASRYRYTDTQYF